Below are 30 T cell receptor beta chains sequenced from a single sample in a study of vaccination effects on CD4 cells after COVID-19. No antigens are known for them. Profiling relied on immunoSEQ multiplex PCR, and the TCRdb table lists in-frame clones only, not all of them. The sample comprises tens of thousands of clones, 70% to 75% of which are singletons, and about 15% rests with the top ten. CD4+ T cell isolation took place after 10 days of culture. Participants completed two doses of the BNT162b2 or mRNA-1273 vaccine. The sample consisted of CD4+ T cells from PBMCs cultured without peptide, taken after COVID-19 vaccination. The receptors were gathered from a human donor who received a COVID-19 vaccine.

The chain links TRBV18 to TRBJ2-7; D gene uncertain. Trimming stripped 0 bases from V and 7 bases from J, with 10 bases between. The germline V gene has CDR1 KGHSH and CDR2 LQKENI. The length of the CDR3 is 13 residues. The CDR3 bases are TGTGCCAGCTCACCACCGGAGACGCGGGAGCAGTACTTC. This translates into CASSPPETREQYF.

The rearrangement uses TRBV27 and TRBJ1-5; TRBD1 matches 8 bases. V shed 3 bases, J shed 2 bases, and the junction held 3 bases outside the gene matches. CDR3 size: 15 residues. Germline V gives CDR1 MNHEY, CDR2 SMNVEV (reference sequence). The CDR3 bases are TGTGCCAGCAGTTTGTCGACAGGGGGCAATCAGCCCCAGCATTTT. Translated, it gives CASSLSTGGNQPQHF.

The V and J genes are TRBV4-1 and TRBJ2-3, with D uncertain. The CDR3 spans 16 residues. V was pared by 0 bases and J by 4 bases, with 14 bases between. CDR1 MGHRA and CDR2 YSYEKL come from the germline V gene. The CDR3 DNA reads TGCGCCAGCAGCCAAGACGGCCGCAGTGGGGCAGATACGCAGTATTTT. Its protein product is CASSQDGRSGADTQYF.

This sequence joins TRBV3-1 (or the pseudogene TRBV3-2) and TRBJ2-3; 8 bases line up with TRBD2. The CDR3 runs to 16 residues. CDR1 and CDR2 (germline): LGHDT, YNNKEL (reference sequence). With 1 base clipped from V and 5 bases from J, the junction kept 8 bases outside the gene matches. The CDR3 loop reads CASSQVAAGGGDTQYF. The CDR3 nucleotides are TGTGCCAGCAGCCAAGTAGCGGCGGGAGGTGGAGATACGCAGTATTTT.

This clone appeared a few times. CDR3 region: CASSVGMQGLTEAFF. The CDR3 DNA follows: TGTGCCAGCAGCGTAGGTATGCAGGGGCTCACTGAAGCTTTCTTT. The chain carries TRBV9 and TRBJ1-1; the D gene is possibly TRBD1 (6 bases). CDR1 SGDLS and CDR2 YYNGEE come from the germline V gene. Trimming took 0 bases from V and 4 from J, leaving 13 bases between them. The length of the CDR3 is 15 residues.

The chain uses TRBV19 and TRBJ2-5; 11 bases match TRBD2. CDR1 and CDR2 (germline): LNHDA, SQIVND (reference sequence). The CDR3 has 15 residues. The J segment lost 1 base and the V segment lost 4 bases, leaving 2 bases of the junction unmatched. CDR3 region: CASSSTSGGQETQYF. DNA for the CDR3: TGTGCCAGTAGTAGCACTAGCGGGGGCCAAGAGACCCAGTACTTC.

This clone has just a few counts. The rearrangement uses TRBV3-1 (or the pseudogene TRBV3-2) and TRBJ1-1; D call uncertain. Trimming pared 4 bases from V and 3 bases from J, leaving 6 bases between. The germline gives CDR1 LGHDT, CDR2 YNNKEL (reference sequence). The CDR3 runs to 12 residues. The CDR3 nucleotides are TGTGCCAGCAGCCTCGCAGACACTGAAGCTTTCTTT. As protein: CASSLADTEAFF.

The sample holds one count of this clone. The chain combines TRBV19 with TRBJ2-6; D is ambiguous. The CDR3 totals 14 residues. Germline CDR1 LNHDA, CDR2 SQIVND (reference sequence). V lost 10 bases and J lost 0, with 10 bases in between. Written as DNA, the CDR3 is TGTGCCACCGGTGCCTCCTCTGGGGCCAACGTCCTGACTTTC. Translation: CATGASSGANVLTF.

This clone was found a few times. The chain joins TRBV19 to TRBJ1-5; D is unresolved. CDR1 and CDR2 from the germline V gene are LNHDA and SQIVND (reference sequence). The germline V and J ends were trimmed by 8 bases and 0 bases, with 17 bases remaining between them. CDR3 length: 16 amino acids. For the CDR3, the DNA is TGTGCCAGTTCCCCATCGACGGACTATAGCAATCAGCCCCAGCATTTT. Protein: CASSPSTDYSNQPQHF.

The rearrangement links TRBV6-2 or TRBV6-3 to TRBJ1-5; weak D call: TRBD1 (5 bases). The CDR3 contains 15 residues. Trimming pared 6 bases from V and 5 bases from J, leaving 17 bases between. The germline V gene has CDR1 MNHEY and CDR2 SVGEGT. This CDR3 reads CASSPGRGAHQPQHF. The CDR3 DNA follows: TGTGCCAGCAGCCCCGGGCGGGGCGCTCATCAGCCCCAGCATTTT.

The count of this clone is one. The chain links TRBV30 to TRBJ2-3, with D possibly matching TRBD2 (7 bases). There are 16 residues in the CDR3. Trimming shortened V by 1 base and J by 1 base, and 15 bases separated the two germline ends. The V gene's germline CDR1 is GTSNPN and CDR2 SVGIG (reference sequence). The CDR3 DNA follows: TGTGCCTGGAGTGACCGCGGGGGCGCGGGCACAGATACGCAGTATTTT. It yields the protein CAWSDRGGAGTDTQYF.

This clone has only a few counts. V usage is TRBV5-1 and J usage is TRBJ1-1, with D possibly matching TRBD1 (6 bases). The CDR3 runs 14 residues. From germline, CDR1 is SGHRS and CDR2 YFSETQ. The ends were cut back, 4 bases at V and 10 bases at J, with 20 bases in the middle. The CDR3 coding sequence is TGCGCCAGCAGCCAAACGACAGGTTCGAGCGCAGCTTTCTTT. It codes for CASSQTTGSSAAFF.

This chain links TRBV14 with TRBJ2-1; no clear D gene. The ends were cut back, 3 bases at V and 5 bases at J, with 14 bases in the middle. The CDR3 is 15 residues long. In germline, CDR1 is SGHDN, CDR2 FVKESK. CDR3 loop: CASSHGPGGHNEQFF. As DNA, the CDR3 is TGTGCCAGCAGCCACGGCCCGGGTGGGCACAATGAGCAGTTCTTC.

The chain is built from TRBV5-1 and TRBJ2-7; 9 nucleotides line up with TRBD2. Germline V gene data show CDR1 as SGHRS and CDR2 as YFSETQ. After removal of 3 bases from V and 4 bases from J, the junction contained 14 bases not matched to a gene. The CDR3 is made up of 17 amino acids. CDR3 in amino acids: CASSSTPPTSGLYEQYF. In DNA, the CDR3 is TGCGCCAGCAGCTCAACCCCCCCGACTAGCGGCCTTTACGAGCAGTACTTC.

The chain joins TRBV24-1 to TRBJ2-2; D gene unclear. V lost 3 bases to trimming and J lost 2 bases, with 9 bases between them. Germline CDR1 is KGHDR and CDR2 is SFDVKD. This CDR3 spans 15 amino acids. The CDR3 reads CATSDRTRNTGELFF. The CDR3 DNA sequence: TGTGCCACCAGTGATCGAACACGTAACACCGGGGAGCTGTTTTTT.

The sample holds one count of this clone. This chain uses TRBV4-1 with TRBJ2-4; D is unresolved. Germline V gene lookup returns CDR1 MGHRA and CDR2 YSYEKL. The CDR3 runs 17 residues. V was trimmed by 2 bases and J by 0 bases, leaving 14 bases between them. In DNA form, the CDR3 reads TGCGCCAGCAGCCAAATCCAGAGCCTAATAGCCAAAAACATTCAGTACTTC. This sequence encodes CASSQIQSLIAKNIQYF.

The chain is built from TRBV27 and TRBJ1-1; no firm D call. V was pared by 10 bases and J by 6 bases, with 24 bases between. This CDR3 is 15 amino acids long. CDR1 and CDR2 from the germline V gene are MNHEY and SMNVEV (reference sequence). This CDR3 is CANPISSPGRSEAFF. CDR3 in DNA: TGTGCCAACCCGATCAGTTCACCGGGAAGGTCTGAAGCTTTCTTT.

The chain uses TRBV6-1 and TRBJ2-7; D ambiguous. There are 12 residues in the CDR3. Germline V gene lookup returns CDR1 MNHNS and CDR2 SASEGT. Trimming pared 3 bases from V and 7 bases from J, leaving 10 bases between. CDR3 protein: CASSDRDEEQYF. Here the CDR3 DNA reads TGTGCCAGCAGTGACCGAGACGAGGAGCAGTACTTC.

The rearrangement joins TRBV9 to TRBJ1-1, with TRBD1 as a possible D gene (5 bases). Looked up from germline, CDR1 is SGDLS and CDR2 is YYNGEE. V shed 1 base and J shed 4 bases, with 17 bases lying between them. The CDR3 extends over 16 amino acids. The CDR3 spells CASSVISGGVGTEAFF. DNA for the CDR3: TGTGCCAGCAGCGTAATTAGTGGGGGTGTTGGCACTGAAGCTTTCTTT.

This chain connects TRBV7-2 to TRBJ2-7; D ambiguous. Trimming stripped 3 bases from V and 1 base from J, with 13 bases between. CDR1 is SGHTA, CDR2 FQGNSA, per germline. CDR3 length: 15 amino acids. CDR3 loop: CASSLGGMGSYEQYF. The CDR3, as DNA: TGTGCCAGCAGCTTGGGCGGAATGGGGTCCTACGAGCAGTACTTC.

The V call is TRBV6-1, the J call TRBJ2-7; D not certain. Germline V gene data show CDR1 as MNHNS and CDR2 as SASEGT. This CDR3 contains 13 residues. Trimming shortened V by 0 bases and J by 4 bases, and 7 bases separated the two germline ends. CDR3 sequence (DNA): TGTGCCAGCAGTGAAGCGGCCTCTTACGAGCAGTACTTC. Translation: CASSEAASYEQYF.

This chain links TRBV4-3 with TRBJ1-2; no clear D gene. The germline V and J ends were trimmed by 1 base and 6 bases, with 12 bases remaining between them. CDR1 is LGHNA, CDR2 YSLEER, per germline. This CDR3 comprises 14 residues. The DNA for the CDR3 is TGCGCCAGCAGCCAAGTTCGGCAGCTTAATGGCTACACCTTC. Translation gives CASSQVRQLNGYTF.

This chain connects TRBV7-8 to TRBJ2-7; 8 bases align to TRBD2. CDR3 length equals 15 residues. The germline CDR1 and CDR2 sequences are SGHVS and FQNEAQ. The J segment lost 3 bases and the V segment lost 1 base, leaving 5 bases of the junction unmatched. CDR3 DNA: TGTGCCAGCAGCTTAGTGGCGGGAGGAGGCTACGAGCAGTACTTC. Encoded protein: CASSLVAGGGYEQYF.

CDR3 sequence: CAIGGVRGGRDTQYF. DNA of the CDR3: TGTGCCATCGGAGGGGTCCGGGGGGGCCGGGATACGCAGTATTTT. V and J are TRBV10-3 and TRBJ2-3; 8 bases agree with TRBD2. This CDR3 is built from 15 residues. The V segment lost 8 bases and the J segment 6 bases; nucleotides outside the gene matches: 13. Germline assignment: CDR1 ENHRY and CDR2 SYGVKD.

This chain links TRBV7-9 with TRBJ1-1; D not resolved. V was shortened by 5 bases and J by 2 bases, with 9 bases between the two germline ends. The CDR3 loop spans 13 amino acids. Germline loops: CDR1 SEHNR, CDR2 FQNEAQ (reference sequence). Written as DNA, the CDR3 is TGTGCCAGCAGCACCACTTCTAACACTGAAGCTTTCTTT. This encodes CASSTTSNTEAFF. The whole variable domain, filled in from reference TRBV7-9 and TRBJ1-1, reads DTGVSQNPRHKITKRGQNVTFRCDPISEHNRLYWYRQTLGQGPEFLTYFQNEAQLEKSRLLSDRFSAERPKGSFSTLEIQRTEQGDSAMYLCASSTTSNTEAFFGQGTRLTVV.

This chain links TRBV5-1 with TRBJ2-1; D is perhaps TRBD1 (6 bases). Germline CDR1 SGHRS, CDR2 YFSETQ. V was trimmed by 7 bases and J by 0 bases, leaving 14 bases between them. The CDR3 runs to 15 residues. The DNA of the CDR3 is TGCGCCAGCGGGCCCCAGACAGGCTCCTACAATGAGCAGTTCTTC. Encoded protein: CASGPQTGSYNEQFF.

This chain connects TRBV3-1 (or the pseudogene TRBV3-2) to TRBJ2-4, with D possibly matching TRBD1 (5 bases). Germline V gene data show CDR1 as LGHDT and CDR2 as YNNKEL (reference sequence). V lost 4 bases and J 6 bases, leaving 16 bases between the germline ends. The CDR3 spans 15 residues. Here the CDR3 DNA reads TGTGCCAGCAGCCCAACCGATGGGGCGCCAAACATTCAGTACTTC. Protein sequence: CASSPTDGAPNIQYF.

This clone was detected a few times. V gene TRBV6-2 or TRBV6-3 combines with J gene TRBJ2-2, with 10 bases fitting TRBD2. Germline-derived CDR1 and CDR2 are MNHEY and SVGEGT. CDR3 length: 19 residues. J lost 1 base, V lost 3 bases, and 11 bases had no gene match. The CDR3 is CASSYMGSRLAGNTGELFF. CDR3 nucleotides: TGTGCCAGCAGTTATATGGGATCTCGACTAGCGGGGAACACCGGGGAGCTGTTTTTT.

The chain joins TRBV11-2 to TRBJ1-1; weak D call: TRBD1 (5 bases). The CDR3 loop spans 15 amino acids. CDR1 and CDR2 from the germline V gene are SGHAT and FQNNGV. V was pared by 1 base and J by 3 bases, with 12 bases between. The CDR3 sequence is CASSLGSGGYTEAFF. The CDR3 bases are TGTGCCAGCAGCTTAGGGAGTGGGGGGTACACTGAAGCTTTCTTT.

The V call is TRBV18, the J call TRBJ2-1, with TRBD2 matching 8 bases. The germline CDR1 and CDR2 sequences are KGHSH and LQKENI. The length of the CDR3 is 19 residues. V was pared by 3 bases and J by 7 bases, with 20 bases of the junction left unmatched. The CDR3 loop is CASSPRLKTGTPGGNEQFF. The CDR3 nucleotides are TGTGCCAGCTCACCCCGTTTAAAGACCGGGACCCCGGGGGGGAATGAGCAGTTCTTC.